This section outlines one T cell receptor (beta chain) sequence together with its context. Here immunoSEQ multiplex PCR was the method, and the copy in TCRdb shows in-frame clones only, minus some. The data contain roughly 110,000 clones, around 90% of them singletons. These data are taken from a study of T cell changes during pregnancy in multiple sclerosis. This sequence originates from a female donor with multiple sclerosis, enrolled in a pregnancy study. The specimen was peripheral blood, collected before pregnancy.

CDR3 DNA: TGTGCCAGCAGCGTTACAACAGGGGGCTCTGGAAACACCATATATTTT. Protein product: CASSVTTGGSGNTIYF. The gene calls are TRBV9 and TRBJ1-3, with 8 bases fitting TRBD1. This CDR3 contains 16 residues. V shed 2 bases and J 0 bases; nucleotides not matched to a gene: 4. CDR1 is SGDLS and CDR2 is YYNGEE in the germline V gene.